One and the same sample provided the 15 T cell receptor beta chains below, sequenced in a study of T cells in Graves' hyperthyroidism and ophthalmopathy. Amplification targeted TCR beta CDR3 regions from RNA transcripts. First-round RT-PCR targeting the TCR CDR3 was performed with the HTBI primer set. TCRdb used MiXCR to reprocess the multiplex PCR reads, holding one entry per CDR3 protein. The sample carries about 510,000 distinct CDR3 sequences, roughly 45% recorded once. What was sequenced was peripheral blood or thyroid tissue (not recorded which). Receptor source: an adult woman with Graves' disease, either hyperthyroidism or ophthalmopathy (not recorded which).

This CDR3 reads CASSRLVRSGELFF. In nucleotides, the CDR3 is TGTGCCAGCAGTCGACTAGTTAGATCCGGGGAGCTGTTTTTT. The V and J genes are TRBV7-2 and TRBJ2-2; D might be TRBD2 (6 bases). Trimming shortened V by 6 bases and J by 6 bases, and 14 bases separated the two germline ends. Germline CDR1 and CDR2: SGHTA and FQGNSA. The CDR3 covers 14 residues.

This CDR3 reads CASSLATSGTNLYEQYF. The CDR3 DNA reads as TGCGCCAGCAGCTTGGCGACTAGCGGGACGAACCTCTACGAGCAGTACTTC. V gene TRBV5-1 combines with J gene TRBJ2-7, with 11 bases aligning to TRBD2. Losses at the gene ends were 0 bases for V and 3 bases for J; bases not matched to a gene: 8. The germline gives CDR1 SGHRS, CDR2 YFSETQ. This CDR3 has 17 amino acids.

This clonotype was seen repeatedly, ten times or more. CDR3 loop: CASSLGGAETQYF. DNA for the CDR3: TGTGCCAGCAGCTTAGGGGGGGCAGAGACCCAGTACTTC. The chain has TRBV11-2 and TRBJ2-5, with D possibly being TRBD1 or TRBD2 (6 bases each). CDR3 length: 13 residues. Per germline, CDR1 SGHAT and CDR2 FQNNGV. Trimming stripped 1 base from V and 4 bases from J, with 7 bases between.

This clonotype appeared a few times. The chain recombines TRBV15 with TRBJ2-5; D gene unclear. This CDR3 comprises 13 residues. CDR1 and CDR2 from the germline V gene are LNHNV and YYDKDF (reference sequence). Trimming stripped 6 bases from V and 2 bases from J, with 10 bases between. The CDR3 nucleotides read TGTGCCACCAGAGGGTTTGGGCAAGAGACCCAGTACTTC. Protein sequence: CATRGFGQETQYF.

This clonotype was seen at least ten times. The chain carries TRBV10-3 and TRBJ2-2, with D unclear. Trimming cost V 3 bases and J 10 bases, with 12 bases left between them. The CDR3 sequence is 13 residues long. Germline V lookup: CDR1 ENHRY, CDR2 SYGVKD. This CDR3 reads CAISETPRTELFF. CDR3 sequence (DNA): TGTGCCATCAGTGAAACGCCAAGGACGGAGCTGTTTTTT.

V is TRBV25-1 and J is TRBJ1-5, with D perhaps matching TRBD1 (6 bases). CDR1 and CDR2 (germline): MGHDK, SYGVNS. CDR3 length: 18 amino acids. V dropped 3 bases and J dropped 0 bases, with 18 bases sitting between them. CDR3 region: CASSDFRQGYYSNQPQHF. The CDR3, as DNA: TGTGCCAGCAGTGATTTTCGGCAGGGGTACTATAGCAATCAGCCCCAGCATTTT.

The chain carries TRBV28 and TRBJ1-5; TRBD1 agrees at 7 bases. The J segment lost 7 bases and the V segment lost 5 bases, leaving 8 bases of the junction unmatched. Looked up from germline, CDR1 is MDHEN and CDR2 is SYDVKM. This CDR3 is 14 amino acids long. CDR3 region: CASSPDRFAQPQHF. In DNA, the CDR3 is TGTGCCAGCAGTCCGGACAGGTTCGCGCAGCCCCAGCATTTT.

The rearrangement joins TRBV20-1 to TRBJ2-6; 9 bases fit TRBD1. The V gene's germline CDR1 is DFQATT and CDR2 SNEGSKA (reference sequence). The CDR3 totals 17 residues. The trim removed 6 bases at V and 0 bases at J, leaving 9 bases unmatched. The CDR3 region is CSAPRTGVASGANVLTF. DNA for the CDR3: TGCAGTGCACCAAGGACAGGGGTGGCCTCTGGGGCCAACGTCCTGACTTTC.

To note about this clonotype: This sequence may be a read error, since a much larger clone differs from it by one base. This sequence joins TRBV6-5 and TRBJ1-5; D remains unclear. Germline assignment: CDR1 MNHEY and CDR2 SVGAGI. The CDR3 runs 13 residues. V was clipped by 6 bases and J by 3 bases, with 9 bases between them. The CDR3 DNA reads TGTGCCAGCAGACGTGGACCCAATCAGCCCCAGCATTTT. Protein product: CASRRGPNQPQHF.

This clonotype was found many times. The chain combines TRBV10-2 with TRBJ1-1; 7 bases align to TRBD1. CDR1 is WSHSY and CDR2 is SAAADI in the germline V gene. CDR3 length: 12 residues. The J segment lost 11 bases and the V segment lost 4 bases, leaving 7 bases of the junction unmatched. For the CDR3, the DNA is TGCGCCAGCAGTGGGACAGGCCTTGGGGCTTTCTTT. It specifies CASSGTGLGAFF.

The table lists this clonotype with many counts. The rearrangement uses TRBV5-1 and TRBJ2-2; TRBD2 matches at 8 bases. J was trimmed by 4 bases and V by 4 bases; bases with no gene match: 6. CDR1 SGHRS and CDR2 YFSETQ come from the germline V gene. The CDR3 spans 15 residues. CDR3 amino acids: CASSMSGSGTGELFF. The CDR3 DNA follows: TGCGCCAGCAGCATGAGCGGGAGTGGCACCGGGGAGCTGTTTTTT.

The CDR3 nucleotides read TGTGCCAGCAGCCTAGATCAGGGTGGCGGCTACACCTTC. This translates into CASSLDQGGGYTF. This chain links TRBV9 with TRBJ1-2, with D possibly matching TRBD1 (5 bases). The CDR3 consists of 13 residues. V lost 4 bases to trimming and J lost 8 bases, with 15 bases between them. Germline lookup yields CDR1 SGDLS and CDR2 YYNGEE.

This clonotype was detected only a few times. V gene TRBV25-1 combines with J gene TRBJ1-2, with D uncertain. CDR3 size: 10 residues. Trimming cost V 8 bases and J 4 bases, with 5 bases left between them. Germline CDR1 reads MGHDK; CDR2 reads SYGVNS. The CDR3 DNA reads TGTGCCAGCTATTCCTATGGCTACACCTTC. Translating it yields CASYSYGYTF.

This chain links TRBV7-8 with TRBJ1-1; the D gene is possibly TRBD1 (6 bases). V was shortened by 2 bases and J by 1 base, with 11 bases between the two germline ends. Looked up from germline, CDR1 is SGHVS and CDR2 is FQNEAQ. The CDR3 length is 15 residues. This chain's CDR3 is CASSLTSGENTEAFF. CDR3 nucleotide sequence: TGTGCCAGCAGCTTAACCTCAGGGGAGAACACTGAAGCTTTCTTT.

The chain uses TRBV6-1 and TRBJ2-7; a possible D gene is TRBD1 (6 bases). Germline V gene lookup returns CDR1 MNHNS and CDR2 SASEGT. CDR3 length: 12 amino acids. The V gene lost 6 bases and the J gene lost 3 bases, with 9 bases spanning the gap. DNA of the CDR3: TGTGCCAGCAGGAACAGGGTCTACGAGCAGTACTTC. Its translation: CASRNRVYEQYF.